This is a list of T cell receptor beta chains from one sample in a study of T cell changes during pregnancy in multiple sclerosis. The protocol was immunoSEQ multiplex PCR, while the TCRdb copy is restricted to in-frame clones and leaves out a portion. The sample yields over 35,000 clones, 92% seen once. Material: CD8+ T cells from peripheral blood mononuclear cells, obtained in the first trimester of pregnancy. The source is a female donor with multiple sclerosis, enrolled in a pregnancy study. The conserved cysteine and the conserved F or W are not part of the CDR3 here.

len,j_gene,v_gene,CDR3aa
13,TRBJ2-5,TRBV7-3,ASSLAGGYQETQY
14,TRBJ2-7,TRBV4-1,ASSQPGQISSYEQY
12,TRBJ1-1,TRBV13,ASSGALTADKAF
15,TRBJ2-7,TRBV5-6,ASSPGLAGDRVWEQY
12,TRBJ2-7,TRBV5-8,ASSLHDSSYEQY
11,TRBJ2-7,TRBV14,ASSQDPHYEQY
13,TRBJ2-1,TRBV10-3,AISGSGGDYNEQF
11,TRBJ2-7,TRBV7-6,ASSLSENDEQY
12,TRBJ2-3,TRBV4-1,ASSATSGTDTQY
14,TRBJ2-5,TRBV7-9,ASSLAQFTSRETQY
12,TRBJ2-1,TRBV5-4,ASSLFELVGEQF
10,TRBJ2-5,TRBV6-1,ASQVYQETQY
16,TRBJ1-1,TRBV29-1,SGQRLGQGYIENTEAF
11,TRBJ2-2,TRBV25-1,ASSVVSAGELF
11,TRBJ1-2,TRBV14,ASSQTGYHGYT
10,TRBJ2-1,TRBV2,ARTTGSNEQF
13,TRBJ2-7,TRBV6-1,ASSELGGSSYEQY
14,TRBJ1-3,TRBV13,ASSPETGASGNTIY
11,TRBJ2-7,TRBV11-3,ASSFGQSYEQY
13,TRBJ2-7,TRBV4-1,ASSQAGAPTYEQY
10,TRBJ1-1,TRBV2,ACEVSGTEAF
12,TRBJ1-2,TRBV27,ASSLKTGPDGYT
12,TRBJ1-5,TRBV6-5,ASSYYQGDQPQH
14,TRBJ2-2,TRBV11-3,ASSLPERGETGELF
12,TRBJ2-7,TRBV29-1,SARGSPRDYEQY